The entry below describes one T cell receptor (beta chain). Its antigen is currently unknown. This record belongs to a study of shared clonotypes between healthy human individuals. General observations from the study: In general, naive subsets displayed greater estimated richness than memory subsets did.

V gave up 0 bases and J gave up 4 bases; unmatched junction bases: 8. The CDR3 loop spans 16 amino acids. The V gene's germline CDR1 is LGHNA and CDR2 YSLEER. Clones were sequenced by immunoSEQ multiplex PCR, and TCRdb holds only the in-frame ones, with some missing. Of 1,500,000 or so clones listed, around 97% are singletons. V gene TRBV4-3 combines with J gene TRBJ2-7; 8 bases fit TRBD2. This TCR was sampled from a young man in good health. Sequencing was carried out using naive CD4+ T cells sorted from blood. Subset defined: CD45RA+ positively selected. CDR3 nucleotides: TGCGCCAGCAGCCAAGATACCGCTAGCGGGTTTTACGAGCAGTACTTC. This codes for CASSQDTASGFYEQYF.